This is a list of T cell receptor beta chains from one sample in a study of identical twins. Each CDR3 protein gets one entry after TCRdb re-called the 5' RACE reads with MiXCR. The sample carries 450,000 to 650,000 distinct CDR3 sequences, around 9.6% recorded once. These same data were also listed under a study on yellow fever vaccine responses in identical twins.

Sequencing was performed on PBMCs. The source of these receptors is a woman aged 18-29 years in good health. CDR3s leave out the opening cysteine and the closing phenylalanine or tryptophan.

v_call	j_call	cdr3_aa
TRBV6-5	TRBJ2-2	ASSYSTSRNTGELF
TRBV9	TRBJ2-3	ASSGPPSTDTQY
TRBV20-1	TRBJ2-2	SARVIRQGVTGELF
TRBV10-2	TRBJ1-4	ASSEFRANEKLF
TRBV30	TRBJ2-3	AWSLGTDTQY
TRBV3-1	TRBJ2-2	ASSQGVKIGELF
TRBV15	TRBJ2-1	ATSRARGQGGSYNEQF
TRBV6-4	TRBJ2-2	ASSDEPSGELF
TRBV30	TRBJ2-7	AWSVQGSEQY
TRBV29-1	TRBJ1-1	SVGGQGAEAF
TRBV20-1	TRBJ2-1	SARDPGPGDNEQF
TRBV20-1	TRBJ2-7	SARDSLKIYEQY
TRBV20-1	TRBJ1-1	SAKRGNTEAF
TRBV29-1	TRBJ2-7	SVHGVYEQY
TRBV4-3	TRBJ2-1	ASSQDAAQYNEQF
TRBV29-1	TRBJ2-7	SVRVAGSSYEQY
TRBV29-1	TRBJ2-7	SVHGTGWEQY
TRBV7-9	TRBJ2-7	ASSLLDREYEQY
TRBV7-4	TRBJ2-7	ASSLILTPYEQY
TRBV7-9	TRBJ1-1	ASKSGATEAF
TRBV18	TRBJ2-3	ASSPQTSPTDTQY
TRBV7-9	TRBJ2-3	ASSPDGQGRSTDTQY
TRBV7-2	TRBJ2-5	ASSLHGTVGGETQY
TRBV4-3	TRBJ2-3	ASSQGVGGLAPADTQY
TRBV7-9	TRBJ2-3	ASSFSGDTQY
TRBV15	TRBJ2-1	ATSREDRGYNEQF
TRBV12-3/TRBV12-4	TRBJ2-5	ASSRKGGQETQY
TRBV12-3/TRBV12-4	TRBJ2-1	ASSQLAGGPGEQF
TRBV27	TRBJ1-2	ASSHFSTGYNYGYT
TRBV28	TRBJ2-1	ASSLVRDKYNEQF
TRBV29-1	TRBJ2-7	SATPGQGHYEQY
TRBV28	TRBJ2-5	ASKPELEETQY
TRBV7-2	TRBJ1-5	ASSLPGDQPQH
TRBV20-1	TRBJ2-2	SATKTSGGNTGELF
TRBV12-3/TRBV12-4	TRBJ2-7	ASNPADSREQY
TRBV12-3/TRBV12-4	TRBJ2-2	ASSFSMGGTNTGELF
TRBV6-2/TRBV6-3	TRBJ2-3	ASTDPGPPADTQY
TRBV4-3	TRBJ1-4	ASSQDGGVLWEKLF
TRBV12-3/TRBV12-4	TRBJ2-7	ASSSGYGSYEQY
TRBV7-2	TRBJ2-3	ASSASGRGVDTQY
TRBV24-1	TRBJ2-1	ATSGLTSGTIYNEQF
TRBV30	TRBJ2-1	AWSSGYYNEQF
TRBV3-1	TRBJ1-2	ASSQTTGGYYGYT
TRBV20-1	TRBJ2-3	SARDQDGGIDTQY
TRBV27	TRBJ2-7	ASSRGRDRGLYEQY
TRBV15	TRBJ2-2	ATSRDPPGGVTGELF
TRBV18	TRBJ2-2	ASSPRREAGTGELF
TRBV30	TRBJ1-5	AWSTPNQPQH
TRBV4-2	TRBJ2-3	ASSPEARADTQY
TRBV15	TRBJ2-5	ATSRGTKETQY
TRBV10-3	TRBJ1-6	AISESTIDRYNSPLH
TRBV3-1	TRBJ2-1	ASSVDSGTSANEQF
TRBV5-4	TRBJ2-5	ASSFSRGALETQY
TRBV7-2	TRBJ2-5	ASSFGHVGTQY
TRBV6-6	TRBJ2-7	ASSYSTEQY